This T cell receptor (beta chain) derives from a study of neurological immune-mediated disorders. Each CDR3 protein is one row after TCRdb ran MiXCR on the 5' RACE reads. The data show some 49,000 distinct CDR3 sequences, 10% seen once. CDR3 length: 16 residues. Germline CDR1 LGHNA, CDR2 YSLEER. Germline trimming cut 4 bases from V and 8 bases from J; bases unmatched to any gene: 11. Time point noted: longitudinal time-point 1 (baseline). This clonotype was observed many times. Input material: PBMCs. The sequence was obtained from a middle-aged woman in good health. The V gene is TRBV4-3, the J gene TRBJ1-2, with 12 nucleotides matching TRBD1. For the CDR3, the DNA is TGCGCCAGCAGCCTCTACACGGGACAGGGGGCTGACGGCTACACCTTC. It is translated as CASSLYTGQGADGYTF.